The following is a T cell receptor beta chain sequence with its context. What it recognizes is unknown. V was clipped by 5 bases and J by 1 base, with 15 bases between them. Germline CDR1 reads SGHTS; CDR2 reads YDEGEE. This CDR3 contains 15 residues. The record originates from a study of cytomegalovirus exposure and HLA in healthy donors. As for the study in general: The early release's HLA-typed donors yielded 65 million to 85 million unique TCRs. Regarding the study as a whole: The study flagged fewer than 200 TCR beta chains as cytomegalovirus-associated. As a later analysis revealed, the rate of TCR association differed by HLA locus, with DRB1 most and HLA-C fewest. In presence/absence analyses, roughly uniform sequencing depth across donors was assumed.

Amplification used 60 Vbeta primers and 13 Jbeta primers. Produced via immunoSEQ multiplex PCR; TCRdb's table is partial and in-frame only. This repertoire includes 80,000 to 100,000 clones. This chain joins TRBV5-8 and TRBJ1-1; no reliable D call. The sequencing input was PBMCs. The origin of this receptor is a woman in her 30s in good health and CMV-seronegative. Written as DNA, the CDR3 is TGTGCCAGCAGATTTCGCTGGAGCCCGAACACTGAAGCTTTCTTT. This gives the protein CASRFRWSPNTEAFF.